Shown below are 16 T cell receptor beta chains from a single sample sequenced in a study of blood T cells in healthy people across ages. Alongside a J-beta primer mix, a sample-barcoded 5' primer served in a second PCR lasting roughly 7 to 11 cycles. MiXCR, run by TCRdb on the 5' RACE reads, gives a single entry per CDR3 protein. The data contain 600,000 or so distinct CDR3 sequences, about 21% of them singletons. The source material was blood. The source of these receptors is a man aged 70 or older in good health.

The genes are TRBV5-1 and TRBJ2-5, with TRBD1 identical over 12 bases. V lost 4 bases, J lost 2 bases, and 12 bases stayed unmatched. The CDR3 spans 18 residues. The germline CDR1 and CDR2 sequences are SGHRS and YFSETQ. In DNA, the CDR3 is TGCGCCAGCAGCCCGGGACAGGGGGCCAAGGCGCATCAAGAGACCCAGTACTTC. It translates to CASSPGQGAKAHQETQYF.

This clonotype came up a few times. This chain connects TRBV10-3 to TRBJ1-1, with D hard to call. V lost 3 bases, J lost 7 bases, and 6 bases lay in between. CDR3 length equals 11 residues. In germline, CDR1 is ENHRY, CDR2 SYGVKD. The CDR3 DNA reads TGTGCCATCAGTGACAGCCATGAAGCTTTCTTT. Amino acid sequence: CAISDSHEAFF.

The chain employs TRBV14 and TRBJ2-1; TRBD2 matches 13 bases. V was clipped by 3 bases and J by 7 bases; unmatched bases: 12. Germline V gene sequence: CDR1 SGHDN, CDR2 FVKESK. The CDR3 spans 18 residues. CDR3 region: CASSHGTSGNILPNEQFF. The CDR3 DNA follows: TGTGCCAGCAGCCATGGGACTAGCGGGAACATTTTACCTAATGAGCAGTTCTTC.

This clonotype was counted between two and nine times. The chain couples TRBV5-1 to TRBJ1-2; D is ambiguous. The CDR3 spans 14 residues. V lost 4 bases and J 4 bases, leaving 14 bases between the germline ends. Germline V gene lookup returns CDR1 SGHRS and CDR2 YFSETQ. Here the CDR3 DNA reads TGCGCCAGCAGCCTGGAAGGAGAGGTCTATGGCTACACCTTC. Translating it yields CASSLEGEVYGYTF.

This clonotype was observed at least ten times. The CDR3 spells CASSHGQHQETQYF. The CDR3 bases are TGTGCCAGCAGCCACGGACAGCACCAAGAGACCCAGTACTTC. The gene calls are TRBV7-8 and TRBJ2-5; D is perhaps TRBD1 (6 bases). The CDR3 sequence is 14 residues long. The germline V gene encodes CDR1 SGHVS and CDR2 FQNEAQ. The ends were cut back, 5 bases at V and 0 bases at J, with 10 bases in the middle.

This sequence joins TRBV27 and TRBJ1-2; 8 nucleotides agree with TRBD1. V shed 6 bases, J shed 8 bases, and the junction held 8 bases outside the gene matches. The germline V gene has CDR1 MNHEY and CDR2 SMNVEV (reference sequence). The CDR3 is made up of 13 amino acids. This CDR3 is CASSPRTGWGYTF. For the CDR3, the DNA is TGTGCCAGCAGCCCACGGACAGGGTGGGGCTACACCTTC.

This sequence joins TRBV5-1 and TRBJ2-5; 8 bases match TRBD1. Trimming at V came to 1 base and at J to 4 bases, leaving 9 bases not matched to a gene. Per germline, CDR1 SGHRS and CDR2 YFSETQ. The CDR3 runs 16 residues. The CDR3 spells CASSLQSGQGAETQYF. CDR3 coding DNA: TGCGCCAGCAGCTTGCAGTCCGGACAGGGAGCAGAGACCCAGTACTTC.

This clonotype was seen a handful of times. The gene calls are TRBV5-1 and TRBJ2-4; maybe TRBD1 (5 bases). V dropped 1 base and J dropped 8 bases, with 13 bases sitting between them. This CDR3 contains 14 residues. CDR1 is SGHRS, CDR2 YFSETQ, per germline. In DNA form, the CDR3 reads TGCGCCAGCAGCTTGACCACAACACAGGACATTCAGTACTTC. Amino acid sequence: CASSLTTTQDIQYF.

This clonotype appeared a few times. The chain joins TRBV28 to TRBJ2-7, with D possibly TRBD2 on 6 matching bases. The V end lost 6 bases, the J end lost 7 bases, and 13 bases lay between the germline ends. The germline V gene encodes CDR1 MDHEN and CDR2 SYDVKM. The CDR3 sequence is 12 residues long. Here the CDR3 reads CASSLNRGEQYF. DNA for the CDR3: TGTGCCAGCAGCTTGAACCGGGGGGAGCAGTACTTC.

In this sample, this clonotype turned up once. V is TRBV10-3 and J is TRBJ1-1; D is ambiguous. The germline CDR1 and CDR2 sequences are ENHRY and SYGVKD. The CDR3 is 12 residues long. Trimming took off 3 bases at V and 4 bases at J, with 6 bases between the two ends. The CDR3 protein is CAISERITEAFF. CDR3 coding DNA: TGTGCCATCAGTGAAAGGATCACTGAAGCTTTCTTT.

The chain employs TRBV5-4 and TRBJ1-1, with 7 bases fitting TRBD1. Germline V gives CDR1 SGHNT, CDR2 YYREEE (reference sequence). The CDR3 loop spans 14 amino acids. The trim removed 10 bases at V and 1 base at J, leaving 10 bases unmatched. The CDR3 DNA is TGTGCCTCGACTCGACAGGGCCAGAACACTGAAGCTTTCTTT. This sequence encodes CASTRQGQNTEAFF.

CDR3 in DNA: TGTGCCAGCAGCCCAAACAGGGTTGAGACCCAGTACTTC. Translating gives CASSPNRVETQYF. The chain has TRBV7-2 and TRBJ2-5, with D possibly TRBD1 on 6 matching bases. The CDR3 is made up of 13 amino acids. The V gene's germline CDR1 is SGHTA and CDR2 FQGNSA. The V end lost 5 bases, the J end lost 5 bases, and 12 bases lay between the germline ends.

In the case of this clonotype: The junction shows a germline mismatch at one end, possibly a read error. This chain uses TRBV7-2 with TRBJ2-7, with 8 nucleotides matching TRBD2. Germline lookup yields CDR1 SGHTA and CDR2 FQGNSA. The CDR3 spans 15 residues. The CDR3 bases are TGTGCCAGCAGCTTGCTGACTAGCGCCTCCTACGAGCAGTGCTTC. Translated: CASSLLTSASYEQCF.

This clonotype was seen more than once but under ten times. CDR3 residues: CASSGVAGQGNEKLFF. The CDR3, as DNA: TGTGCCAGCAGTGGTGTCGCGGGACAGGGTAATGAAAAACTGTTTTTT. V and J are TRBV2 and TRBJ1-4, with 9 bases fitting TRBD1. The CDR3 spans 16 residues. From germline, CDR1 is SNHLY and CDR2 FYNNEI. With V trimmed by 4 bases and J by 4 bases, 7 bases remained unmatched.

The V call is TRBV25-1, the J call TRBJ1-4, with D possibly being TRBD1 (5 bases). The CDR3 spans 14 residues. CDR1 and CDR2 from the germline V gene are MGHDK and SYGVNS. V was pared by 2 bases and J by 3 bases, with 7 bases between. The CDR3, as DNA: TGTGCCAGCAGTGAACAGGGTTCTAATGAAAAACTGTTTTTT. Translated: CASSEQGSNEKLFF. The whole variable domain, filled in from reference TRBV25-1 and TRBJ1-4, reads EADIYQTPRYLVIGTGKKITLECSQTMGHDKMYWYQQDPGMELHLIHYSYGVNSTEKGDLSSESTVSRIRTEHFPLTLESARPSHTSQYLCASSEQGSNEKLFFGSGTQLSVL.

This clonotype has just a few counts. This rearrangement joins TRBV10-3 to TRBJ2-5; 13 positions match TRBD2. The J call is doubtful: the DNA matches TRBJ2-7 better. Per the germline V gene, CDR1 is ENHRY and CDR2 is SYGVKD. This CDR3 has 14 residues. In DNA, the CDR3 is TGTGCCATCACACCTGGGACTAGCGGGAACGAGCAGTACTTC. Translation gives CAITPGTSGNEQYF.